These 24 T cell receptor beta chains share one sample of origin, sequenced in a study of blood T cell repertoires in COVID-19. The assay was immunoSEQ multiplex PCR, and TCRdb's table has in-frame clones only and misses some. The sample has approximately 93,000 clones, roughly 79% seen once. The sequencing input was peripheral blood. The receptors derive from a woman at least 80 years old with acute or convalescent COVID-19.

The V and J genes are TRBV11-2 and TRBJ2-1; 12 nucleotides match TRBD2. Unmatched junction bases numbered 12, after V lost 6 bases and J lost 9 bases. This CDR3 has 16 residues. Germline V gives CDR1 SGHAT, CDR2 FQNNGV. The CDR3 reads CASRALAGGPGSEQFF. In DNA, the CDR3 is TGTGCCAGCAGAGCACTAGCGGGAGGCCCGGGGAGTGAGCAGTTCTTC.

V and J are TRBV27 and TRBJ2-7, with 8 bases lining up with TRBD1. Per the germline V gene, CDR1 is MNHEY and CDR2 is SMNVEV (reference sequence). The CDR3 has 17 amino acids. V was pared by 0 bases and J by 0 bases, with 7 bases of the junction left unmatched. CDR3 in amino acids: CASSLSASGQVSYEQYF. CDR3 nucleotides: TGTGCCAGCAGTTTATCCGCATCGGGACAGGTCTCCTACGAGCAGTACTTC.

The CDR3 sequence: CASSSTSGGGGADTQYF. The CDR3, as DNA: TGTGCCAGCAGCTCAACTAGCGGGGGTGGGGGCGCAGATACGCAGTATTTT. This chain connects TRBV7-8 to TRBJ2-3, with 11 bases lining up with TRBD2. This CDR3 is 17 amino acids long. Germline V lookup: CDR1 SGHVS, CDR2 FQNEAQ. With 4 bases clipped from V and 4 bases from J, the junction kept 10 bases outside the gene matches. Using reference TRBV7-8 and TRBJ2-3 for the parts outside the CDR3, the full variable domain is GAGVSQSPRYKVAKRGQDVALRCDPISGHVSLFWYQQALGQGPEFLTYFQNEAQLDKSGLPSDRFFAERPEGSVSTLKIQRTQQEDSAVYLCASSSTSGGGGADTQYFGPGTRLTVL.

There are a few counts of this clone. This chain connects TRBV21-1 to TRBJ2-5; the D segment call TRBD1 is taken from the table without a DNA check. TRBV21-1 is a pseudogene segment. This CDR3 region has 21 residues. CDR3 loop: CASSKKQTQGFSGLDTETQYF. CDR3 DNA sequence: TGTGCCAGCAGCAAAAAGCAAACTCAGGGTTTTTCGGGCCTCGACACGGAGACCCAGTACTTC.

V gene TRBV19 combines with J gene TRBJ2-3; weak D call: TRBD2 (7 bases). V lost 4 bases and J lost 4, with 12 bases in between. The V gene's germline CDR1 is LNHDA and CDR2 SQIVND (reference sequence). CDR3 length: 14 amino acids. The CDR3 reads CASSTRGGADTQYF. The CDR3 coding sequence is TGTGCCAGTAGTACTAGGGGGGGCGCAGATACGCAGTATTTT.

V gene TRBV18 combines with J gene TRBJ2-5; TRBD2 is a possible D gene (5 bases). The V end lost 5 bases, the J end lost 4 bases, and 11 bases lay between the germline ends. Germline lookup yields CDR1 KGHSH and CDR2 LQKENI. This CDR3 contains 13 residues. CDR3 region: CASSEGIGETQYF. CDR3 in DNA: TGTGCCAGCTCAGAGGGCATCGGAGAGACCCAGTACTTC. The variable domain in full, completed from reference TRBV18 and TRBJ2-5, reads NAGVMQNPRHLVRRRGQEARLRCSPMKGHSHVYWYRQLPEEGLKFMVYLQKENIIDESGMPKERFSAEFPKEGPSILRIQQVVRGDSAAYFCASSEGIGETQYFGPGTRLLVL.

The table lists this clone with many counts. This rearrangement joins TRBV3-1 (or the pseudogene TRBV3-2) to TRBJ1-6; D may be TRBD1 (6 bases). Trimming removed 1 base at V and 4 bases at J, with 8 bases between. The CDR3 runs to 15 residues. Germline assignment: CDR1 LGHDT and CDR2 YNNKEL (reference sequence). The CDR3: CASSQGGQYNSPLHF. The CDR3 DNA reads as TGTGCCAGCAGCCAAGGGGGACAATATAATTCACCCCTCCACTTT.

The chain combines TRBV9 with TRBJ1-2; 7 bases fit TRBD1. This CDR3 region has 15 residues. V dropped 3 bases and J dropped 4; count of bases not matched to a gene: 9. Germline CDR1 and CDR2: SGDLS and YYNGEE. The CDR3 loop reads CASSAGGTEIYGYTF. The CDR3 DNA sequence: TGTGCCAGCAGCGCGGGTGGGACAGAAATCTATGGCTACACCTTC. Full variable domain (rest looked up from reference TRBV9 and TRBJ1-2): DSGVTQTPKHLITATGQRVTLRCSPRSGDLSVYWYQQSLDQGLQFLIQYYNGEERAKGNILERFSAQQFPDLHSELNLSSLELGDSALYFCASSAGGTEIYGYTFGSGTRLTVV.

This chain uses TRBV7-2 with TRBJ1-2; 9 positions match TRBD1. The CDR3 consists of 15 residues. Germline V gives CDR1 SGHTA, CDR2 FQGNSA. J gave up 2 bases and V 5 bases, and 6 bases lay outside the gene matches. CDR3 sequence (DNA): TGTGCCAGCAGCGAAGGACAGGGGTTGAACTATGGCTACACCTTC. Translating gives CASSEGQGLNYGYTF.

This chain links TRBV19 with TRBJ1-4; the D gene is possibly TRBD1 (6 bases). Germline lookup yields CDR1 LNHDA and CDR2 SQIVND (reference sequence). V was pared by 3 bases and J by 8 bases, with 19 bases between. The CDR3 sequence is 16 residues long. The CDR3 is CASSIDLGAGEEKLFF. DNA for the CDR3: TGTGCCAGTAGTATTGATTTGGGGGCAGGGGAGGAAAAACTGTTTTTT.

The V call is TRBV28, the J call TRBJ2-7, with 12 positions matching TRBD1. Germline CDR1 reads MDHEN; CDR2 reads SYDVKM. With 6 bases clipped from V and 9 bases from J, the junction kept 9 bases outside the gene matches. The CDR3 totals 14 residues. CDR3: CASRTGTGGAGQYF. The CDR3 region has the DNA TGTGCCAGCAGAACCGGGACAGGGGGCGCAGGGCAGTACTTC.

The chain joins TRBV7-3 to TRBJ2-1, with a tentative D call TRBD2 (6 bases). CDR3 size: 15 residues. Germline-derived CDR1 and CDR2 are SGHTA and FQGTGA. Trimming pared 4 bases from V and 0 bases from J, leaving 10 bases between. In nucleotides, the CDR3 is TGTGCCAGCAGCTCAGACGGGGGCTCCTACAATGAGCAGTTCTTC. It is translated as CASSSDGGSYNEQFF. The variable domain in full, completed from reference TRBV7-3 and TRBJ2-1, reads GAGVSQTPSNKVTEKGKYVELRCDPISGHTALYWYRQSLGQGPEFLIYFQGTGAADDSGLPNDRFFAVRPEGSVSTLKIQRTERGDSAVYLCASSSDGGSYNEQFFGPGTRLTVL.

This chain uses TRBV3-1 (or the pseudogene TRBV3-2) with TRBJ1-6, with 7 bases aligning to TRBD1. CDR1 and CDR2 from the germline V gene are LGHDT and YNNKEL (reference sequence). The CDR3 runs 14 residues. The J segment lost 9 bases and the V segment lost 4 bases, leaving 6 bases of the junction unmatched. In DNA form, the CDR3 reads TGTGCCAGCAGCCTGGGACAGATAGGTTCACCCCTCCACTTT. As protein: CASSLGQIGSPLHF.

This clone appeared once. DNA of the CDR3: TGTGCCAGCAGCCAAGATCTCCGGACTAGCGAGACTGAGCAGTTCTTC. The encoded protein is CASSQDLRTSETEQFF. The chain joins TRBV4-2 to TRBJ2-1; TRBD2 agrees at 9 bases. This CDR3 has 16 amino acids. In germline, CDR1 is LGHNA, CDR2 YNFKEQ. Trimming cost V 0 bases and J 9 bases; bases outside gene matches: 9.

This sequence joins TRBV7-2 and TRBJ1-1; D not certain. Germline CDR1 reads SGHTA; CDR2 reads FQGNSA. The CDR3 consists of 14 residues. V was shortened by 10 bases and J by 4 bases, with 19 bases between the two germline ends. The CDR3 protein is CATSVTSGSTEAFF. CDR3 nucleotides: TGTGCCACCTCTGTGACTAGCGGGTCCACTGAAGCTTTCTTT.

This clone was recorded only once. This chain connects TRBV30 to TRBJ1-6; D is uncertain. CDR3 length: 13 amino acids. V was cut by 4 bases and J by 7 bases, with 11 bases left in between. Per germline, CDR1 GTSNPN and CDR2 SVGIG (reference sequence). This chain's CDR3 is CAWKESGNSPLHF. The CDR3 coding sequence is TGTGCCTGGAAAGAAAGCGGGAATTCACCCCTCCACTTT.

J is TRBJ1-3 and V is TRBV7-3, with TRBD1 identical over 8 bases. V lost 5 bases and J lost 0; bases outside the gene matches: 6. Germline V lookup: CDR1 SGHTA, CDR2 FQGTGA. The CDR3 is made up of 16 amino acids. CDR3 bases: TGTGCCAGCAGCCCAGGGACAGGAGGCTCTGGAAACACCATATATTTT. Its translation is CASSPGTGGSGNTIYF.

A single count supports this clone. The V call is TRBV6-2 or TRBV6-3, the J call TRBJ2-1; D may be TRBD2 (6 bases). Germline V gene lookup returns CDR1 MNHEY and CDR2 SVGEGT. V gave up 6 bases and J gave up 5 bases, with 11 bases separating them. The CDR3 runs to 13 residues. CDR3 loop: CASSERVHNEQFF. The CDR3 DNA reads as TGTGCCAGCAGCGAGCGGGTACACAATGAGCAGTTCTTC.

The genes are TRBV7-2 and TRBJ2-7, with TRBD2 matching 10 bases. The CDR3 covers 15 residues. From germline, CDR1 is SGHTA and CDR2 FQGNSA. Germline trimming cut 0 bases from V and 3 bases from J; bases unmatched to any gene: 2. The CDR3 region has the DNA TGTGCCAGCAGCTTAGCGTGGACTAGCGGCTACGAGCAGTACTTC. As protein: CASSLAWTSGYEQYF.

Of note for this clone: The junction departs from germline at one end; a sequencing error may be responsible. The V call is TRBV19, the J call TRBJ2-4; tentatively, D is TRBD2 (5 bases). The CDR3 sequence is 12 residues long. Germline loops: CDR1 LNHDA, CDR2 SQIVND (reference sequence). The CDR3 bases are TGTGCCAGTAGTATGGGGTATTCCGGGGTCCAGTTC. Its protein is CASSMGYSGVQF.

The chain is built from TRBV6-5 and TRBJ2-2; 8 nucleotides align to TRBD1. The germline V gene encodes CDR1 MNHEY and CDR2 SVGAGI. The CDR3 has 16 residues. With V trimmed by 2 bases and J by 10 bases, 12 bases remained unmatched. For the CDR3, the DNA is TGTGCCAGCAGTTACAGTAGCGAGACAGGGGCCCCGGAGCTGTTTTTT. Protein product: CASSYSSETGAPELFF.

The rearrangement uses TRBV5-4 and TRBJ2-3; 8 nucleotides align to TRBD2. CDR1 is SGHNT, CDR2 YYREEE, per germline (reference sequence). The CDR3 covers 13 residues. V trimming: 4 bases; J trimming: 7 bases; junction bases outside the gene matches: 5. For the CDR3, the DNA is TGTGCCAGCAGCCGGAGCGGGAGCTATACGCAGTATTTT. This translates into CASSRSGSYTQYF. The variable domain in full, completed from reference TRBV5-4 and TRBJ2-3, reads ETGVTQSPTHLIKTRGQQVTLRCSSQSGHNTVSWYQQALGQGPQFIFQYYREEENGRGNFPPRFSGLQFPNYSSELNVNALELDDSALYLCASSRSGSYTQYFGPGTRLTVL.

This clone has only a few counts. The rearrangement uses TRBV2 and TRBJ2-3; perhaps TRBD1 as D (6 bases). This CDR3 has 16 amino acids. V was shortened by 2 bases and J by 1 base, with 13 bases between the two germline ends. CDR1 and CDR2 from the germline V gene are SNHLY and FYNNEI. The CDR3 here is CASSERDTPRTDTQYF. The CDR3 region has the DNA TGTGCCAGCAGTGAACGGGACACACCTCGCACAGATACGCAGTATTTT.

The chain is built from TRBV4-1 and TRBJ2-5, with 7 bases identical to TRBD2. CDR3 length: 17 amino acids. J was trimmed by 1 base and V by 1 base; bases with no gene match: 9. Per the germline V gene, CDR1 is MGHRA and CDR2 is YSYEKL. CDR3: CASSQVIAAGFQETQYF. The CDR3 coding sequence is TGCGCCAGCAGCCAAGTAATAGCAGCGGGGTTCCAAGAGACCCAGTACTTC.